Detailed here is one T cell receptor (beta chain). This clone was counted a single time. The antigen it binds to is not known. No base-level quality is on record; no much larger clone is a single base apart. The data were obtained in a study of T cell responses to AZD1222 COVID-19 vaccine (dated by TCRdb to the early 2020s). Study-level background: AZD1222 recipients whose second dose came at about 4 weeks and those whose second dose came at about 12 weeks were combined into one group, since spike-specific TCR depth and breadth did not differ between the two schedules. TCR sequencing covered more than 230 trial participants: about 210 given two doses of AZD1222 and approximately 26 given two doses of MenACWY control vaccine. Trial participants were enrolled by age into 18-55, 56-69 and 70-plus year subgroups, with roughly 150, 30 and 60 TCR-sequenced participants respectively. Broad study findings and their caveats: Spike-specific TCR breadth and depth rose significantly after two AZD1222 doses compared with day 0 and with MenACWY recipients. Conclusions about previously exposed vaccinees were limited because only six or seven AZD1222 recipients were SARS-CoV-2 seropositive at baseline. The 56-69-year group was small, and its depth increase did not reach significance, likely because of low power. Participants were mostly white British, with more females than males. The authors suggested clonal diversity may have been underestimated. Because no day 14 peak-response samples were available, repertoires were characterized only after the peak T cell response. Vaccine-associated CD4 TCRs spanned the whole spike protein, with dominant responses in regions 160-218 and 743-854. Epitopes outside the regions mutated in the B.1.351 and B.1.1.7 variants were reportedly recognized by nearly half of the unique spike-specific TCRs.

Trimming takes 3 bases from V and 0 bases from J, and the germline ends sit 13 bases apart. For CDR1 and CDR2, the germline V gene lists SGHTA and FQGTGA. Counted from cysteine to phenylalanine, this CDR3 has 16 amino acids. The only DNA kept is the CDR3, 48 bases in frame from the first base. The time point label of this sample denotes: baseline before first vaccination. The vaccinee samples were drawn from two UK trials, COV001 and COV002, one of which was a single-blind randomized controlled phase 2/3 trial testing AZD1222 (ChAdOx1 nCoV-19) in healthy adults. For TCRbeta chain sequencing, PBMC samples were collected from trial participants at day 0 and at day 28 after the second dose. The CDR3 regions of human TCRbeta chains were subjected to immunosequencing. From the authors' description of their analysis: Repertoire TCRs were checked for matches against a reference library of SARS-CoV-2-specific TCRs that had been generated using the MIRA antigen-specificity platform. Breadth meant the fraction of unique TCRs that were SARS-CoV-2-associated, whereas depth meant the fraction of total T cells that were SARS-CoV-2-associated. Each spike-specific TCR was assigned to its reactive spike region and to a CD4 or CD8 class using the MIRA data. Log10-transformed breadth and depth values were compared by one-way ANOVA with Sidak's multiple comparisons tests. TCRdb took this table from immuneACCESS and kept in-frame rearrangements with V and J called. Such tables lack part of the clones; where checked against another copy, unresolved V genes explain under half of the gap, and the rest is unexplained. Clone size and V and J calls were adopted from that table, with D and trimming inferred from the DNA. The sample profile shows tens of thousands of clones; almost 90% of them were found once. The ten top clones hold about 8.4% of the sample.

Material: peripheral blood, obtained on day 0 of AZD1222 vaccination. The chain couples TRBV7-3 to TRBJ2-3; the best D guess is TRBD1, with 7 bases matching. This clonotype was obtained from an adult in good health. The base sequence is TGTGCCAGCAGCTTGGCAGGGGGGACTAGCACAGATACGCAGTATTTT. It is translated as CASSLAGGTSTDTQYF.